These 22 T cell receptor beta chains were all obtained from the same sample, sequenced in a study of blood T cells in healthy people across ages. A second PCR, run for roughly 7 to 11 cycles, used a sample-barcoded 5' primer plus a J-beta primer mix. TCRdb re-called the 5' RACE reads through MiXCR, storing one row per CDR3 protein. The table shows approximately 2,000,000 distinct CDR3 sequences, with 30% to 40% occurring only once. Sequencing was performed on blood. These receptors all stem from a human donor in good health.

The CDR3 sequence is CASRNIYEVPQETQYF. The CDR3 DNA sequence: TGTGCCAGCAGGAATATATACGAGGTTCCTCAAGAGACCCAGTACTTC. The V gene is TRBV2, the J gene TRBJ2-5; D is ambiguous. CDR1 is SNHLY and CDR2 is FYNNEI in the germline V gene. V dropped 6 bases and J dropped 2 bases, with 19 bases sitting between them. The CDR3 is made up of 16 amino acids.

J is TRBJ1-2 and V is TRBV29-1; TRBD1 aligns across 11 bases. CDR3 length equals 14 residues. Germline V gene lookup returns CDR1 SQVTM and CDR2 ANQGSEA. Unmatched junction bases numbered 6, after V lost 5 bases and J lost 4 bases. The CDR3 region is CSVLWTGGGYGYTF. The CDR3 nucleotides read TGCAGCGTTCTGTGGACAGGGGGCGGCTATGGCTACACCTTC.

The chain's CDR3 is CSVDPVGGSYEQYF. The CDR3 nucleotides read TGCAGCGTTGATCCGGTCGGGGGCTCCTACGAGCAGTACTTC. The V call is TRBV29-1, the J call TRBJ2-7; TRBD2 is a possible D gene (6 bases). CDR3 length: 14 amino acids. Trimming stripped 3 bases from V and 0 bases from J, with 12 bases between. The germline CDR1 and CDR2 sequences are SQVTM and ANQGSEA.

This clonotype has just a few counts. The chain carries TRBV5-6 and TRBJ1-2; D unresolved. Looked up from germline, CDR1 is SGHDT and CDR2 is YYEEEE. This CDR3 has 12 residues. V dropped 4 bases and J dropped 8 bases, with 12 bases sitting between them. The CDR3 loop reads CASSAPPRGYTF. CDR3 nucleotide sequence: TGTGCCAGCAGCGCGCCTCCGAGGGGCTACACCTTC.

The J gene is TRBJ2-3, the V gene TRBV20-1; no clear D. Per the germline V gene, CDR1 is DFQATT and CDR2 is SNEGSKA (reference sequence). This CDR3 spans 15 amino acids. With 1 base removed from V and 2 bases from J, the gap between germline ends came to 13 bases. The CDR3 region has the DNA TGCAGTGCTAGAGGTATTACGAGGCTCACAGATACGCAGTATTTT. Translating gives CSARGITRLTDTQYF.

This clonotype was detected a few times. This chain connects TRBV7-3 to TRBJ2-5, with a possible D match to TRBD2 (7 bases). The germline V and J ends were trimmed by 1 base and 3 bases, with 15 bases remaining between them. This CDR3 is built from 16 residues. Per the germline V gene, CDR1 is SGHTA and CDR2 is FQGTGA. For the CDR3, the DNA is TGTGCCAGCAGCTTAATAGGGGGGGGACGAGAAGAGACCCAGTACTTC. Its translation: CASSLIGGGREETQYF.

The gene calls are TRBV7-9 and TRBJ2-3; a weak D match, TRBD2 (5 bases). The CDR3 runs to 14 residues. Germline V CDR1 and CDR2: SEHNR, FQNEAQ (reference sequence). V gave up 8 bases and J gave up 2 bases, with 14 bases separating them. CDR3: CASAGLMFTDTQYF. CDR3 nucleotides: TGTGCCAGCGCGGGCCTGATGTTCACAGATACGCAGTATTTT.

V gene TRBV11-3 combines with J gene TRBJ2-1; 15 nucleotides match TRBD2. V shed 5 bases, J shed 7 bases, and the junction held 6 bases outside the gene matches. The CDR3 has 16 residues. From germline, CDR1 is SGHNT and CDR2 YENEEA. The CDR3 DNA sequence: TGTGCCAGCAGCCGTCCGGGACTAGCGGGGGGTAATGAGCAGTTCTTC. Protein: CASSRPGLAGGNEQFF.

This clonotype has more than one count but fewer than ten. This sequence joins TRBV30 and TRBJ1-5, with D hard to call. This CDR3 is 13 amino acids long. V dropped 2 bases and J dropped 1 base, with 6 bases sitting between them. Germline loops: CDR1 GTSNPN, CDR2 SVGIG (reference sequence). CDR3 in amino acids: CAWSRESNQPQHF. The CDR3 DNA sequence: TGTGCCTGGAGTCGGGAAAGCAATCAGCCCCAGCATTTT.

This clonotype was found a few times. This chain joins TRBV20-1 and TRBJ1-1, with D uncertain. Germline V gene data show CDR1 as DFQATT and CDR2 as SNEGSKA (reference sequence). The V end lost 3 bases, the J end lost 0 bases, and 5 bases lay between the germline ends. The CDR3 is 12 residues long. The CDR3 region has the DNA TGCAGTGCTAGTATAGTGAACACTGAAGCTTTCTTT. Amino acid sequence: CSASIVNTEAFF.

The genes are TRBV28 and TRBJ1-1, with unresolved D. This CDR3 contains 15 residues. Germline assignment: CDR1 MDHEN and CDR2 SYDVKM. Trimming took off 8 bases at V and 0 bases at J, with 16 bases between the two ends. The CDR3, as DNA: TGTGCCAGCGGCCGTCCTTTGTATCTGAACACTGAAGCTTTCTTT. Residues: CASGRPLYLNTEAFF. Based on the CDR3 plus reference TRBV28 and TRBJ1-1, the full variable domain is DVKVTQSSRYLVKRTGEKVFLECVQDMDHENMFWYRQDPGLGLRLIYFSYDVKMKEKGDIPEGYSVSREKKERFSLILESASTNQTSMYLCASGRPLYLNTEAFFGQGTRLTVV.

This chain uses TRBV20-1 with TRBJ2-6, with D perhaps TRBD2 (5 bases). Per the germline V gene, CDR1 is DFQATT and CDR2 is SNEGSKA (reference sequence). V lost 3 bases and J 0 bases, leaving 21 bases between the germline ends. The CDR3 sequence is 19 residues long. The CDR3 DNA sequence: TGCAGTGCTAGCGGCCTCGATTTTCGGGGAAGCTCTGGGGCCAACGTCCTGACTTTC. It codes for CSASGLDFRGSSGANVLTF.

This clonotype was counted between two and nine times. The rearrangement joins TRBV4-3 to TRBJ1-2, with D possibly being TRBD1 (6 bases). Germline CDR1 is LGHNA and CDR2 is YSLEER. Trimming took 4 bases from V and 4 from J, leaving 13 bases between them. The CDR3 runs 14 residues. In DNA, the CDR3 is TGCGCCAGCAGCCCGGACAGTTTCGGCTATGGCTACACCTTC. Translation gives CASSPDSFGYGYTF.

This clonotype was picked up many times. The chain combines TRBV12-3 or TRBV12-4 with TRBJ2-3; 11 bases are shared with TRBD2. Trimming cost V 3 bases and J 5 bases; bases outside gene matches: 1. This CDR3 has 14 amino acids. This CDR3 is CASSFTSGGDTQYF. The CDR3 DNA is TGTGCCAGCAGTTTCACTAGCGGGGGAGATACGCAGTATTTT.

The rearrangement links TRBV4-3 to TRBJ2-3; 8 bases are shared with TRBD1. The germline V gene encodes CDR1 LGHNA and CDR2 YSLEER. Losses at the gene ends were 3 bases for V and 3 bases for J; bases not matched to a gene: 2. The CDR3 length is 14 residues. CDR3 nucleotide sequence: TGCGCCAGCAGCCACAGGGGGCAGACAGATACGCAGTATTTT. It specifies CASSHRGQTDTQYF.

The gene calls are TRBV5-1 and TRBJ2-1; possible D gene TRBD2, 6 bases. The germline gives CDR1 SGHRS, CDR2 YFSETQ. CDR3 length equals 14 residues. V lost 6 bases to trimming and J lost 5 bases, with 15 bases between them. The CDR3: CASKDSGDHNEQFF. CDR3 coding DNA: TGCGCCAGCAAGGATTCGGGGGACCACAATGAGCAGTTCTTC.

This clonotype has more than one count but fewer than ten. The chain combines TRBV11-2 with TRBJ2-7, with D possibly matching TRBD1 (5 bases). The germline V gene encodes CDR1 SGHAT and CDR2 FQNNGV. CDR3 length equals 16 residues. Trimming removed 1 base at V and 3 bases at J, with 16 bases between. CDR3 bases: TGTGCCAGCAGCTTAGGAGAAGGGGCAGGAGACTACGAGCAGTACTTC. Translation gives CASSLGEGAGDYEQYF.

This chain connects TRBV10-3 to TRBJ2-7, with D hard to call. The CDR3 has 14 amino acids. Germline CDR1 and CDR2: ENHRY and SYGVKD. V lost 4 bases and J lost 2, with 12 bases in between. In DNA, the CDR3 is TGTGCCATCAGTGTGTCACCCCTGCCCTACGAGCAGTACTTC. The encoded protein is CAISVSPLPYEQYF.

The V call is TRBV28, the J call TRBJ2-7; D is perhaps TRBD1 (6 bases). This CDR3 contains 14 residues. Trimming took 8 bases from V and 0 from J, leaving 14 bases between them. Germline lookup yields CDR1 MDHEN and CDR2 SYDVKM. The CDR3, as DNA: TGTGCCAGCCCCCCCCAGGGGACCTCCTACGAGCAGTACTTC. It yields the protein CASPPQGTSYEQYF. Full variable domain (missing parts from reference TRBV28 and TRBJ2-7): DVKVTQSSRYLVKRTGEKVFLECVQDMDHENMFWYRQDPGLGLRLIYFSYDVKMKEKGDIPEGYSVSREKKERFSLILESASTNQTSMYLCASPPQGTSYEQYFGPGTRLTVT.

The genes are TRBV7-2 and TRBJ2-1; D is undetermined. V gave up 5 bases and J gave up 3 bases, with 14 bases separating them. The CDR3 length is 15 residues. Germline CDR1 SGHTA, CDR2 FQGNSA. This CDR3 is CASSRDFSIYNEQFF. The CDR3 DNA reads TGTGCCAGCAGCCGAGACTTTTCTATCTACAATGAGCAGTTCTTC.

The rearrangement links TRBV7-3 to TRBJ2-4; D uncertain. CDR3 length equals 14 residues. Germline V gene lookup returns CDR1 SGHTA and CDR2 FQGTGA. Trimming cost V 4 bases and J 1 base, with 8 bases left between them. Here the CDR3 reads CASSSERAKNIQYF. CDR3 DNA: TGTGCCAGCAGCTCTGAACGCGCCAAAAACATTCAGTACTTC.

In its sample, this clonotype was seen a few times. The V gene is TRBV15, the J gene TRBJ1-2; D unclear. Trimming stripped 4 bases from V and 5 bases from J, with 14 bases between. CDR1 is LNHNV and CDR2 is YYDKDF in the germline V gene (reference sequence). The CDR3 has 14 amino acids. The CDR3 DNA reads TGTGCCACCAGCATTTCCACGACGGATTATGGCTACACCTTC. Its translation is CATSISTTDYGYTF.